This T cell receptor (beta chain) was obtained from a study of OX40 agonist ivuxolimab in advanced cancers. On the study more broadly: Subjects had a mean age of roughly 60 years, with a range of roughly 20 to 79; almost 85% were male.

Method: immunoSEQ multiplex PCR; TCRdb's copy keeps in-frame clones and lacks some. The sample lists about 37,000 clones, 92% occurring once. Germline lookup yields CDR1 PRHDT and CDR2 FYEKMQ (reference sequence). Trimming stripped 5 bases from V and 8 bases from J, with 18 bases between. The CDR3 has 14 amino acids. Systemic immunosuppression or a history of autoimmune disease excluded patients. The sequence was collected from an adult with an advanced solid tumor such as melanoma, head and neck, liver or kidney cancer. The input for sequencing was CD4+ or CD8+ T cells sorted from blood, taken in a trial of the OX40 agonist ivuxolimab. The chain uses TRBV13 and TRBJ1-1, with D hard to call. CDR3 amino acids: CASSEPRAAQEAFF. CDR3 DNA sequence: TGTGCCAGCAGCGAACCGCGCGCAGCCCAGGAAGCTTTCTTT.